The clone carrying this T cell receptor beta chain was picked up a small number of times. This sample was included in a study of patients and donors after allogeneic stem cell transplantation. The CDR3 spans 13 residues. The V gene lost 6 bases and the J gene lost 2 bases, with 8 bases spanning the gap. TCRdb fed the RT-PCR reads into MiXCR, producing one record per CDR3 protein. This table has over 200,000 distinct CDR3 sequences, around 40% appearing once. The sequence was obtained from a human donor who was either an allogeneic HSCT recipient or a stem cell or donor lymphocyte infusion donor (not recorded which). It is not recorded whose cells these are; they may come from a transplant donor. The chain combines TRBV12-3 or TRBV12-4 with TRBJ2-1; D not resolved. The sample taken for sequencing was blood, either unsorted or a sorted T cell fraction (not recorded which). The CDR3 nucleotides read TGTGCCAGCAGCCAAGAGACCTACAATGAGCAGTTCTTC. This sequence encodes CASSQETYNEQFF.